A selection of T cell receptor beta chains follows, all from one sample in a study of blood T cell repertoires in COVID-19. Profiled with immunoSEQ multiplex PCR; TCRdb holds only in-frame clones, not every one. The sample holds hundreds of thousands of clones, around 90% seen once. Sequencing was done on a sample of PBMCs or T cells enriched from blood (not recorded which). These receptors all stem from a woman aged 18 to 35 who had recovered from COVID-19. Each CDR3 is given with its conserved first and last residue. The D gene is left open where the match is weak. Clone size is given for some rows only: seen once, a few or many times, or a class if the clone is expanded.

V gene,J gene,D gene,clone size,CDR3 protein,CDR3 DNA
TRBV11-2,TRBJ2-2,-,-,CASSRVSTGELFF,TGTGCCAGCAGCCGGGTCTCCACCGGGGAGCTGTTTTTT
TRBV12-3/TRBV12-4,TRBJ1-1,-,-,CASSRRAGTEAFF,TGTGCCAGCAGTCGCCGCGCAGGGACTGAAGCTTTCTTT
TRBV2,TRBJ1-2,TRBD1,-,CASSGARTGQGVVAF,TGTGCCAGCAGTGGAGCGCGGACAGGGCAGGGGGTAGTGGCCTTC
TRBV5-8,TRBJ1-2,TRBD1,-,CASRRTGLNYGYTF,TGTGCCAGCCGACGGACAGGGTTGAACTATGGCTACACCTTC
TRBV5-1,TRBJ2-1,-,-,CASSLGGQSYNEQFF,TGCGCCAGCAGCTTGGGTGGACAATCCTACAATGAGCAGTTCTTC
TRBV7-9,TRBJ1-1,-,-,CAVSITQNTEAFF,TGTGCCGTGTCGATCACACAGAACACTGAAGCTTTCTTT
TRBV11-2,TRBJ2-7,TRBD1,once,CASSLDPPPGTGDEQYF,TGTGCCAGCAGCTTAGACCCTCCCCCCGGGACAGGGGACGAGCAGTACTTC
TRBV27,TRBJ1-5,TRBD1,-,CASRGQDNQPQHF,TGTGCCAGCAGGGGACAGGACAATCAGCCCCAGCATTTT
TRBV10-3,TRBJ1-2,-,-,CAIRDSSNYGYTF,TGTGCCATCAGAGACAGTTCTAACTATGGCTACACCTTC
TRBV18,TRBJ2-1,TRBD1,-,CASSDLGQGAREQFF,TGTGCCAGCTCAGACCTGGGACAGGGGGCACGAGAGCAGTTCTTC
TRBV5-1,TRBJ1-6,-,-,CASSPDGQGGSPLHF,TGCGCCAGCAGCCCGGACGGCCAGGGAGGTTCACCCCTCCACTTT
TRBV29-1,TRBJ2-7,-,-,CSVGLASGEQYF,TGCAGCGTTGGGCTAGCATCGGGAGAGCAGTACTTC
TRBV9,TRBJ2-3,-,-,CASSVAVSGSTDTQYF,TGTGCCAGCAGCGTAGCTGTGTCGGGGAGCACAGATACGCAGTATTTT
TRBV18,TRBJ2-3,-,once,CASSPPTYRTDTQYF,TGTGCCAGCTCACCACCGACATACCGAACAGATACGCAGTATTTT
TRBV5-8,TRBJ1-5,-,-,CASSLVGEDLVAQHF,TGTGCCAGCAGCTTGGTTGGAGAGGATTTGGTGGCCCAGCATTTT
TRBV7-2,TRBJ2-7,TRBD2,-,CASSPGLAVAGYEQYF,TGTGCCAGCAGCCCGGGACTAGCGGTTGCGGGCTACGAGCAGTACTTC
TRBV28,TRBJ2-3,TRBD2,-,CASTVVGRGGTDTQYF,TGTGCCAGCACCGTAGTCGGGAGGGGGGGGACAGATACGCAGTATTTT
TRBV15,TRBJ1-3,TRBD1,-,CATSRSTGEFGNTIYF,TGTGCCACCAGCAGATCCACAGGGGAGTTCGGCAACACCATATATTTT
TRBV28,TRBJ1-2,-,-,CASSLGQGGYGYTF,TGTGCCAGCAGTTTGGGCCAGGGAGGCTATGGCTACACCTTC
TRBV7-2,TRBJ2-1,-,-,CASSLGWGPYNEQFF,TGTGCCAGCAGCTTAGGGTGGGGCCCCTACAATGAGCAGTTCTTC
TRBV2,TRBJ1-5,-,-,CASSEGRNQPQHF,TGTGCCAGCAGTGAAGGGCGCAATCAGCCCCAGCATTTT
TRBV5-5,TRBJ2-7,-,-,CASSLVGSTAYEQYF,TGTGCCAGCAGCTTGGTCGGGTCAACCGCCTACGAGCAGTACTTC
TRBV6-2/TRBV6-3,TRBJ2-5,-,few,CASSQFLQETQYF,TGTGCCAGCAGTCAGTTCCTCCAAGAGACCCAGTACTTC
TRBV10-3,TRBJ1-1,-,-,CAISGSELSAFF,TGTGCCATCAGTGGGTCTGAGCTGAGCGCTTTCTTT
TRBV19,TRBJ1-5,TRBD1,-,CASSPQTFDRVVGQPQHF,TGTGCCAGTAGTCCTCAAACCTTTGACAGGGTGGTAGGCCAGCCCCAGCATTTT
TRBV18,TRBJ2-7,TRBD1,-,CASSPGQGGSYEQYF,TGTGCCAGCTCACCAGGACAGGGGGGATCCTACGAGCAGTACTTC
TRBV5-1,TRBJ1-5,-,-,CASSLGEDQPQHF,TGCGCCAGCAGCTTAGGGGAAGATCAGCCCCAGCATTTT
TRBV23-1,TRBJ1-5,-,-,CASTPILRRDNCIFLSLYQPQHF,TGCGCCAGCACTCCCATTTTGCGCAGGGATAACTGTATTTTCCTATCCCTGTATCAGCCCCAGCATTTT
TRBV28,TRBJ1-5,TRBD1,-,CASSSYRGRRNQPQHF,TGTGCCAGCAGTTCCTACAGGGGTAGGAGGAATCAGCCCCAGCATTTT
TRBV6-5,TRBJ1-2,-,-,CASSRGAADGYTF,TGTGCCAGCAGCCGGGGGGCCGCAGATGGCTACACCTTC
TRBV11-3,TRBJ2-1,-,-,CASSDPIGLGNNEQFF,TGTGCCAGCAGCGACCCAATAGGACTGGGAAACAATGAGCAGTTCTTC
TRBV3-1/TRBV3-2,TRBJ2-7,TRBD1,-,CASSQKGGGSVEQYF,TGTGCCAGCAGCCAAAAAGGGGGCGGTTCTGTCGAGCAGTACTTC
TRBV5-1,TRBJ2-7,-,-,CASSSEPSGEQYF,TGCGCCAGCAGCTCCGAGCCGTCCGGCGAGCAGTACTTC
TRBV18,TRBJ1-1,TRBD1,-,CASSRTTGLNTEAFF,TGTGCCAGCTCACGAACGACAGGGCTGAACACTGAAGCTTTCTTT
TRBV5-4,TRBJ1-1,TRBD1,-,CASSFGAGAGGEAFF,TGTGCCAGCAGCTTCGGGGCAGGGGCAGGGGGTGAAGCTTTCTTT
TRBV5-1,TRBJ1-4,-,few,CASSLPSGDPNEKLFF,TGCGCCAGCAGCTTACCTTCAGGGGATCCGAATGAAAAACTGTTTTTT
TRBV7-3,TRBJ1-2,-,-,CASRAQGNYGYTF,TGTGCCAGCAGGGCACAGGGTAACTATGGCTACACCTTC
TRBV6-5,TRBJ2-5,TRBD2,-,CASSAGGGYQETQYF,TGTGCCAGCAGCGCGGGGGGCGGGTACCAAGAGACCCAGTACTTC
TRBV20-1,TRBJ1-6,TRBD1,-,CSASTMDRSSYNSPLHF,TGCAGTGCTAGTACGATGGACAGGAGCTCCTATAATTCACCCCTCCACTTT
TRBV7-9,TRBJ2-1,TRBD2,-,CASSFWTSGRVPNEQFF,TGTGCCAGCAGCTTCTGGACTAGCGGGAGGGTACCCAATGAGCAGTTCTTC
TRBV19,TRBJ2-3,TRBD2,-,CASSLREGRDTQYF,TGTGCCAGTAGTCTGCGGGAGGGACGAGATACGCAGTATTTT
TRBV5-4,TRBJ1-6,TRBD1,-,CASSRDRVGSPLHF,TGTGCCAGCAGCAGGGACAGGGTAGGGTCACCCCTCCACTTT
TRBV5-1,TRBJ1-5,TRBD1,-,CASSLDPGTGSGTQHF,TGCGCCAGCAGCTTGGATCCCGGGACAGGGTCTGGGACCCAGCATTTT
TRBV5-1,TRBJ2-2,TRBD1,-,CASSLGTAPGELFF,TGCGCCAGCAGCCTGGGGACAGCCCCCGGGGAGCTGTTTTTT
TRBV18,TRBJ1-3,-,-,CASSRSRVSGNTIYF,TGTGCCAGCTCACGAAGTAGAGTCTCTGGAAACACCATATATTTT
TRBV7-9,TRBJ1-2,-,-,CASSLDPTGGYTF,TGTGCCAGCAGCTTAGATCCCACGGGAGGCTACACCTTC
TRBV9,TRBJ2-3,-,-,CASSVDGQSLGTQYF,TGTGCCAGCAGCGTAGACGGACAGTCCCTAGGTACGCAGTATTTT
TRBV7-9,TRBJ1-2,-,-,CASSPEGYGYTF,TGTGCCAGCAGCCCAGAGGGATATGGCTACACCTTC
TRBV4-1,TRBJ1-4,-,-,CASSQEGARAAGKLFF,TGCGCCAGCAGCCAAGAGGGTGCCAGGGCTGCAGGCAAACTGTTTTTT
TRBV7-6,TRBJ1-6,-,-,CASSLGQNNSPLHF,TGTGCCAGCAGCTTAGGACAGAACAATTCACCCCTCCACTTT
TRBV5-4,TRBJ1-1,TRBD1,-,CASSLAPGTDNPTEAFF,TGTGCCAGCAGCTTGGCCCCCGGGACAGATAATCCCACTGAAGCTTTCTTT
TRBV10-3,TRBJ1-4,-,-,CAISGGVATNEKLFF,TGTGCCATCAGTGGGGGAGTTGCAACTAATGAAAAACTGTTTTTT
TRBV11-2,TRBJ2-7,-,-,CASSQNAYEQYF,TGTGCCAGCAGCCAAAATGCCTACGAGCAGTACTTC
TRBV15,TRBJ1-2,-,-,CATSRDRRDYGYTF,TGTGCCACCAGCAGAGATAGGAGGGACTATGGCTACACCTTC